Below, 7 T cell receptor beta chains from the same sample are listed, as sequenced in a study of OX40 agonist ivuxolimab in advanced cancers. Sequencing used immunoSEQ multiplex PCR; TCRdb keeps in-frame clones, though not all of them. The profile shows more than 85,000 clones, about nine tenths of them singletons. Sequences were derived from CD4+ or CD8+ T cells sorted from blood, sampled in a trial of the OX40 agonist ivuxolimab. These receptors were taken from an adult with an advanced solid tumor such as melanoma, head and neck, liver or kidney cancer.

The J gene is TRBJ1-5, the V gene TRBV5-4, with D possibly matching TRBD1 (6 bases). This CDR3 spans 14 amino acids. V gave up 4 bases and J gave up 2 bases, with 10 bases separating them. The germline V gene encodes CDR1 SGHNT and CDR2 YYREEE (reference sequence). For the CDR3, the DNA is TGTGCCAGCAGCCGGGACATTGGCAATCAGCCCCAGCATTTT. Amino acids: CASSRDIGNQPQHF.

This chain uses TRBV4-1 with TRBJ1-2; 10 positions agree with TRBD1. Germline V gene sequence: CDR1 MGHRA, CDR2 YSYEKL. This CDR3 has 15 residues. The ends lost 3 bases at V and 2 bases at J; junction bases unmatched: 3. Written as DNA, the CDR3 is TGCGCCAGCAGCCAGACAGGGGGCGTAAACTATGGCTACACCTTC. Protein sequence: CASSQTGGVNYGYTF.

The chain carries TRBV2 and TRBJ2-4, with TRBD2 matching over 8 bases. Looked up from germline, CDR1 is SNHLY and CDR2 is FYNNEI. After removal of 4 bases from V and 0 bases from J, the junction contained 11 bases not matched to a gene. There are 18 residues in the CDR3. DNA for the CDR3: TGTGCCAGCAGTGCGGGGGGGCGGGCAGAGATAGCCAAAAACATTCAGTACTTC. Translation gives CASSAGGRAEIAKNIQYF.

The chain employs TRBV7-8 and TRBJ1-4; D is undetermined. Germline V gene lookup returns CDR1 SGHVS and CDR2 FQNEAQ. V lost 7 bases and J 3 bases, leaving 18 bases between the germline ends. The CDR3 spans 16 residues. The CDR3 bases are TGTGCCAGCACCGCTGGTGTTTGGTCAGCTAATGAAAAACTGTTTTTT. Protein sequence: CASTAGVWSANEKLFF.

The CDR3 nucleotides read TGTGCCAGCAACCCGGGACTAGCGGGAAATGAGCAGTTCTTC. Encoded protein: CASNPGLAGNEQFF. The chain uses TRBV6-6 and TRBJ2-1; 13 nucleotides align to TRBD2. V shed 7 bases, J shed 7 bases, and the junction held 4 bases outside the gene matches. CDR1 MNHNY and CDR2 SVGAGI come from the germline V gene (reference sequence). The CDR3 is made up of 14 amino acids.

The chain recombines TRBV25-1 with TRBJ2-3; D unclear. The length of the CDR3 is 14 residues. From germline, CDR1 is MGHDK and CDR2 SYGVNS. V was shortened by 3 bases and J by 2 bases, with 9 bases between the two germline ends. The CDR3: CASSDRIVTDTQYF. CDR3 DNA sequence: TGTGCCAGCAGTGACAGGATTGTCACAGATACGCAGTATTTT.

This clone has just a few counts. Other DNA sequences within the sample encode an identical CDR3. The J gene is TRBJ1-1, the V gene TRBV29-1; 8 positions agree with TRBD1. Germline-derived CDR1 and CDR2 are SQVTM and ANQGSEA. CDR3 size: 14 residues. The J segment lost 1 base and the V segment lost 4 bases, leaving 5 bases of the junction unmatched. This CDR3 is CSVASGTGNTEAFF. For the CDR3, the DNA is TGCAGCGTTGCCTCCGGGACAGGGAACACTGAAGCTTTCTTT.